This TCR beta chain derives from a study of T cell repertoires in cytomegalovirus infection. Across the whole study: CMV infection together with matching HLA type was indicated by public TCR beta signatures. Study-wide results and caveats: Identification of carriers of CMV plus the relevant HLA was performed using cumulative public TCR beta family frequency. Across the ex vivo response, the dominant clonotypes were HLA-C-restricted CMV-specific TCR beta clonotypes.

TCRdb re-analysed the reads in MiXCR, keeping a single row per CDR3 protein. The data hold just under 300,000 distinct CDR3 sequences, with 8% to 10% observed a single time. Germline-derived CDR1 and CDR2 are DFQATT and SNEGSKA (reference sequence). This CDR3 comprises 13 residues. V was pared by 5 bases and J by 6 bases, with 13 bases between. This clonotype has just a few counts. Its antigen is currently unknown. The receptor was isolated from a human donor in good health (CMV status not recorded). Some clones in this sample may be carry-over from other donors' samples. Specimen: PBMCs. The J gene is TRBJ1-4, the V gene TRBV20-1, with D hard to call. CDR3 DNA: TGCAGTGCTCCTCGAATGGGATATGAAAAACTGTTTTTT. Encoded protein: CSAPRMGYEKLFF.